This is a list of T cell receptor beta chains from one sample in a study of HIV-infected children after antiretroviral therapy interruption. Using its own MiXCR run on the 3' RACE reads, TCRdb lists one record per CDR3 protein. The sample contains 70,000 to 90,000 distinct CDR3 sequences, roughly 6.4% of which appear only once. The sequences come from CD45RA+ CD4+ T cells from PBMCs, pooled from several time points, collected from a donor given antiretroviral therapy, either interrupted or continuous. Receptors originate from a pool of human donors with HIV. The CDR3 runs from the conserved cysteine through the conserved F or W. The D gene is left open where the match is weak. Clone size is stated in some rows and not others, as once, few, many or a class when expanded.

CDR3aa | CDR3nt | d_gene | v_gene | abundance | j_gene
CASSPKVVTEAFF | TGTGCCAGCTCACCAAAGGTCGTCACTGAAGCTTTCTTT | . | TRBV18 | . | TRBJ1-1
CASSGRLAGGFNEQFF | TGCGCCAGCAGCGGTCGACTAGCGGGGGGCTTCAATGAGCAGTTCTTC | TRBD2 | TRBV4-1 | . | TRBJ2-1
CATREGAFNQPQHF | TGTGCCACCAGGGAGGGAGCCTTTAATCAGCCCCAGCATTTT | . | TRBV15 | many | TRBJ1-5
CAIREGTEAFF | TGTGCCATCAGGGAGGGGACTGAAGCTTTCTTT | . | TRBV10-3 | many | TRBJ1-1
CSGGHQETQYF | TGCAGCGGGGGACATCAAGAGACCCAGTACTTC | . | TRBV29-1 | many | TRBJ2-5
CASGLRAGGYEQYF | TGTGCTAGTGGTTTGCGGGCAGGGGGCTACGAGCAGTACTTC | TRBD1 | TRBV12-5 | many | TRBJ2-7
CSAKTQVTGSRRETQYF | TGCAGTGCTAAAACCCAGGTCACAGGGAGCAGGCGAGAGACCCAGTACTTC | . | TRBV20-1 | many | TRBJ2-5
CASSLTGAAEQYF | TGTGCCAGCAGTTTGACGGGAGCCGCCGAGCAGTACTTC | . | TRBV12-3/TRBV12-4 | . | TRBJ2-7
CAISPDSYGYTF | TGTGCCATCAGCCCGGACAGCTATGGCTACACCTTC | . | TRBV10-3 | . | TRBJ1-2
CASRPGGDADTQYF | TGTGCCAGCAGGCCTGGCGGGGACGCAGATACGCAGTATTTT | . | TRBV12-3/TRBV12-4 | many | TRBJ2-3
CASSLGQTQETQYF | TGCGCCAGCAGCTTGGGGCAGACTCAAGAGACCCAGTACTTC | . | TRBV5-1 | . | TRBJ2-5
CASSQVSRKPGPGEQYF | TGCGCCAGCAGCCAAGTTTCCAGAAAGCCAGGGCCCGGCGAGCAGTACTTC | . | TRBV4-1 | many | TRBJ2-7
CASSLVRGGTEAFF | TGTGCCAGCAGCTTAGTTCGGGGAGGGACTGAAGCTTTCTTT | . | TRBV11-2 | many | TRBJ1-1
CASTNERSDTQYF | TGTGCCAGTACCAACGAGCGGTCAGATACGCAGTATTTT | . | TRBV19 | . | TRBJ2-3
CASSLQPRDTEAFF | TGCGCCAGCAGCCTACAACCCCGGGACACTGAAGCTTTCTTT | . | TRBV4-1 | . | TRBJ1-1
CASSDDSYGYTF | TGTGCCAGCAGTGACGACAGCTATGGCTACACCTTC | . | TRBV6-4 | many | TRBJ1-2
CASSRAGTGDYGYTF | TGTGCCAGCAGCCGGGCCGGGACAGGGGACTATGGCTACACCTTC | TRBD1 | TRBV5-6 | few | TRBJ1-2
CASNKRVAGNTIYF | TGTGCCAGCAATAAAAGGGTGGCTGGAAACACCATATATTTT | . | TRBV12-3/TRBV12-4 | many | TRBJ1-3
CASSPLIKDGRRNTIYF | TGTGCCAGCAGCCCGCTGATCAAGGACGGCCGGCGAAACACCATATATTTT | . | TRBV27 | many | TRBJ1-3
CASSIPSGTGANVLTF | TGTGCCAGTAGTATACCCTCGGGGACTGGGGCCAACGTCCTGACTTTC | . | TRBV19 | many | TRBJ2-6